The next 25 T cell receptor beta chains were all read from a single sample in a study of CD8 T cells in ankylosing spondylitis (dated by TCRdb to 2017 to 2019). The method was 5' RACE. Sequencing instrument: Illumina HiSeq 2500. TCRdb took the public reads, trimmed them with fastp at Q25, ran MiXCR for clone calling and kept in-frame beta chains. Entries that share a CDR3 protein sequence are merged under the most common genes and DNA. Here the sample has tens of thousands of distinct CDR3 sequences; 9.5% to 12% occur a single time. The ten largest clones capture 1.4% of the sample. The sequencing sample was made of blood, either unsorted or a sorted T cell fraction (not recorded which). The origin of the receptors is a male donor with ankylosing spondylitis or in good health (not recorded which).

This clonotype was counted a few times. The chain links TRBV7-2 to TRBJ1-2, with D maybe TRBD1 (6 bases). Germline lookup yields CDR1 SGHTA and CDR2 FQGNSA. CDR3 length: 11 amino acids. V lost 8 bases to trimming and J lost 8 bases, with 12 bases between them. The CDR3 sequence: CASLQQGGYTF. The DNA of the CDR3 is TGTGCCAGCTTACAACAGGGAGGCTACACCTTC.

With respect to this clonotype: Being one base from a much bigger clone, this may be a read error. In DNA form, the CDR3 reads TGTGCCAGCAGCCGAGTGCAGGGATGGGGGAGAGGGGGATTCTTC. Translating gives CASSRVQGWGRGGFF. The gene calls are TRBV4-2 and TRBJ2-1; D might be TRBD1 (6 bases). Germline assignment: CDR1 LGHNA and CDR2 YNFKEQ. The germline V and J ends were trimmed by 4 bases and 16 bases, with 26 bases remaining between them. CDR3 size: 15 residues.

Concerning this clonotype: A much more abundant neighbour one base away suggests this may be a read error. The chain recombines TRBV15 with TRBJ2-7; D unresolved. CDR1 and CDR2 from the germline V gene are LNHNV and YYDKDF (reference sequence). The CDR3 is 16 amino acids. CDR3 nucleotides: TGTGCCACCAGCAGAGAGGCGGCACTCAGCTCCTCCGAGCAGTACTTC. Protein: CATSREAALSSSEQYF. The full variable domain, in which reference TRBV15 and TRBJ2-7 provide the parts outside the CDR3, is DAMVIQNPRYQVTQFGKPVTLSCSQTLNHNVMYWYQQKSSQAPKLLFHYYDKDFNNEADTPDNFQSRRPNTSFCFLDIRSPGLGDTAMYLCATSREAALSSSEQYFGPGTRLTVT.

In nucleotides, the CDR3 is TGTGCCAGCAGCAAAAGGGGCCGGGACTCTGGAAACACCATATATTTT. Its protein product is CASSKRGRDSGNTIYF. The chain employs TRBV21-1 and TRBJ1-3; the table's TRBD1 call for D was not verified on the DNA. TRBV21-1 represents a pseudogene. CDR3 size: 16 residues.

This clonotype occurred a few times. V gene TRBV7-8 combines with J gene TRBJ1-5, with no clear D. The CDR3 runs to 15 residues. Germline values: CDR1 SGHVS, CDR2 FQNEAQ. The germline V and J ends were trimmed by 5 bases and 0 bases, with 11 bases remaining between them. CDR3 sequence: CASSIDTPSNQPQHF. Written as DNA, the CDR3 is TGTGCCAGCAGCATTGACACGCCTAGCAATCAGCCCCAGCATTTT.

A remark on this clonotype: This may arise from a read error, as a much more abundant clone is one base away. The chain links TRBV28 to TRBJ1-6; D unclear. Germline V gene sequence: CDR1 MDHEN, CDR2 SYDVKM. The CDR3 is 18 residues long. The CDR3 spells CASHTSGSRSSHNSPLHF. For the CDR3, the DNA is TGTGCCAGTCACACTTCGGGCAGTAGGAGCTCCCATAATTCACCCCTCCACTTT.

This clonotype was recorded at least ten times. The gene calls are TRBV15 and TRBJ2-5; D gene uncertain. CDR1 LNHNV and CDR2 YYDKDF come from the germline V gene (reference sequence). Trimming left V 4 bases short and J 2 bases short, with 8 bases between. This CDR3 is built from 13 residues. As DNA, the CDR3 is TGTGCCACCAGCAAAACAGAACAAGAGACCCAGTACTTC. This codes for CATSKTEQETQYF.

This clonotype was seen ten or more times. J is TRBJ1-4 and V is TRBV14; possible D gene TRBD1, 6 bases. The CDR3 covers 14 residues. Germline V gene data show CDR1 as SGHDN and CDR2 as FVKESK. V lost 4 bases and J 3 bases, leaving 9 bases between the germline ends. The CDR3 is CASSRQASNEKLFF. In nucleotides, the CDR3 is TGTGCCAGCAGCCGACAGGCTTCTAATGAAAAACTGTTTTTT. Based on the CDR3 plus reference TRBV14 and TRBJ1-4, the full variable domain is EAGVTQFPSHSVIEKGQTVTLRCDPISGHDNLYWYRRVMGKEIKFLLHFVKESKQDESGMPNNRFLAERTGGTYSTLKVQPAELEDSGVYFCASSRQASNEKLFFGSGTQLSVL.

CDR3 amino acids: CASAGGPYRETQYF. The CDR3 DNA reads as TGTGCCAGCGCGGGGGGACCTTACCGAGAGACCCAGTACTTC. The chain links TRBV12-3 or TRBV12-4 to TRBJ2-5, with TRBD2 matching 8 bases. V lost 8 bases and J lost 4; bases outside the gene matches: 9. The CDR3 extends over 14 amino acids.

There are a few counts of this clonotype. This chain links TRBV29-1 with TRBJ2-7, with 7 bases lining up with TRBD2. Germline CDR1 is SQVTM and CDR2 is ANQGSEA. The V gene end was trimmed by 3 bases and the J gene end by 1 base; junction bases not matched to a gene: 12. The CDR3 consists of 16 residues. CDR3 sequence: CSVEVAGDTHSYEQYF. The CDR3 nucleotides are TGCAGCGTTGAGGTGGCGGGAGACACTCATTCCTACGAGCAGTACTTC.

In this sample, this clonotype turned up many times. The chain is built from TRBV29-1 and TRBJ2-2, with a tentative D call TRBD1 (7 bases). Trimming removed 3 bases at V and 2 bases at J, with 16 bases between. Germline V gives CDR1 SQVTM, CDR2 ANQGSEA. The CDR3 sequence is 16 residues long. The CDR3 DNA reads as TGCAGCGTTGATAGGAGGGACAGTCGAAACACCGGGGAGCTGTTTTTT. Protein: CSVDRRDSRNTGELFF.

This clonotype was observed a few times. The chain joins TRBV7-6 to TRBJ2-3, with 8 bases aligning to TRBD2. Germline CDR1 SGHVS, CDR2 FNYEAQ. The V segment lost 0 bases and the J segment 0 bases; nucleotides outside the gene matches: 5. The CDR3 has 17 amino acids. In DNA form, the CDR3 reads TGTGCCAGCAGCTTAGCACTAGCGGTTTTGAGCACAGATACGCAGTATTTT. Protein sequence: CASSLALAVLSTDTQYF.

This clonotype was detected many times. As DNA, the CDR3 is TGTGCCAGCAGTCGGGCTTTCTTT. Translating it yields CASSRAFF. V gene TRBV6-1 combines with J gene TRBJ1-1; no clear D gene. Trimming removed 5 bases at V and 11 bases at J, with 3 bases between. CDR1 and CDR2 (germline): MNHNS, SASEGT. CDR3 size: 8 residues.

This clonotype has ten or more counts. This chain links TRBV12-3 or TRBV12-4 with TRBJ2-7, with a possible D match to TRBD1 (5 bases). CDR3 length: 11 amino acids. V was pared by 4 bases and J by 4 bases, with 5 bases between. DNA for the CDR3: TGTGCCAGCAGTTCAGGGTACGAGCAGTACTTC. Translating it yields CASSSGYEQYF.

This chain connects TRBV7-8 to TRBJ2-3; no clear D. Germline CDR1 is SGHVS and CDR2 is FQNEAQ. The V end was cut by 8 bases, the J end by 4 bases, with 16 bases between. The CDR3 is made up of 14 amino acids. The CDR3 here is CASLNMDVADTQYF. CDR3 nucleotide sequence: TGTGCCAGCCTGAATATGGACGTGGCAGATACGCAGTATTTT.

In this sample, this clonotype is medium-sized. The chain recombines TRBV20-1 with TRBJ2-5; 9 bases are a match to TRBD1. Germline CDR1 reads DFQATT; CDR2 reads SNEGSKA (reference sequence). The junction had 5 bases not matched to a gene; V was cut back by 1 base and J by 5 bases. This CDR3 spans 14 amino acids. As DNA, the CDR3 is TGCAGTGCTAGAGTGACAGGGGGTGTGGAGACCCAGTACTTC. This codes for CSARVTGGVETQYF.

This clonotype was counted only a few times. The chain has TRBV19 and TRBJ2-7, with 9 bases identical to TRBD1. Per the germline V gene, CDR1 is LNHDA and CDR2 is SQIVND (reference sequence). The CDR3 consists of 20 residues. V trimming: 3 bases; J trimming: 3 bases; junction bases outside the gene matches: 21. This CDR3 is CASSIARDRAPVEDFYEQYF. The CDR3 bases are TGTGCCAGTAGTATTGCCCGGGACAGGGCCCCAGTGGAGGATTTCTACGAGCAGTACTTC. Complete variable domain (other parts from reference TRBV19 and TRBJ2-7): DGGITQSPKYLFRKEGQNVTLSCEQNLNHDAMYWYRQDPGQGLRLIYYSQIVNDFQKGDIAEGYSVSREKKESFPLTVTSAQKNPTAFYLCASSIARDRAPVEDFYEQYFGPGTRLTVT.

This clonotype showed up many times. V is TRBV3-1 and J is TRBJ2-5; D not certain. This CDR3 region has 13 residues. With 0 bases removed from V and 6 bases from J, the gap between germline ends came to 8 bases. CDR1 is LGHDT and CDR2 is YNNKEL in the germline V gene (reference sequence). In nucleotides, the CDR3 is TGTGCCAGCAGCCAAGACTTTATGCAGACCCAGTACTTC. It translates to CASSQDFMQTQYF.

The chain links TRBV5-5 to TRBJ1-5; D gene uncertain. The CDR3 extends over 13 amino acids. Deletions cut 0 bases from V and 5 bases from J, with 6 bases between. Looked up from germline, CDR1 is SGHKS and CDR2 is YYEKEE (reference sequence). The CDR3 coding sequence is TGTGCCAGCAGCTTGGTTGGGGATCAGCCCCAGCATTTT. Translated: CASSLVGDQPQHF.

This clonotype was observed at least ten times. DNA of the CDR3: TGCGCCAGCAGCTTGGAGGCAGACAATGAGCAGTTCTTC. Amino acids: CASSLEADNEQFF. The V call is TRBV5-1, the J call TRBJ2-1; no clear D gene. The CDR3 extends over 13 amino acids. V was clipped by 0 bases and J by 5 bases, with 6 bases between them. Germline CDR1 and CDR2: SGHRS and YFSETQ.

This clonotype was recorded many times. CDR3 coding DNA: TGTGCCAGCAGTTTAGCTCTGGGGGGCGGGAACACTGAAGCTTTCTTT. Its translation is CASSLALGGGNTEAFF. The J gene is TRBJ1-1, the V gene TRBV12-3 or TRBV12-4, with D possibly being TRBD1 (6 bases). This CDR3 contains 16 residues. V dropped 0 bases and J dropped 1 base, with 12 bases sitting between them.

This clonotype was observed at least ten times. The chain uses TRBV5-1 and TRBJ2-3; TRBD2 aligns across 7 bases. V lost 4 bases to trimming and J lost 4 bases; unmatched junction nucleotides: 9. The CDR3 runs to 15 residues. The germline CDR1 and CDR2 sequences are SGHRS and YFSETQ. The CDR3 DNA reads as TGCGCCAGCAGCACGCAGCGGGGTGCGCCAGATACGCAGTATTTT. Amino acid sequence: CASSTQRGAPDTQYF.

This clonotype was counted ten times or more. The J gene is TRBJ2-3, the V gene TRBV6-1; TRBD2 might be the D (5 bases). The V end lost 2 bases, the J end lost 0 bases, and 9 bases lay between the germline ends. The germline V gene encodes CDR1 MNHNS and CDR2 SASEGT. This CDR3 comprises 15 residues. The CDR3 protein is CASSEPSSSTDTQYF. CDR3 coding DNA: TGTGCCAGCAGTGAACCTAGCTCTAGCACAGATACGCAGTATTTT.

This clonotype was observed many times. The V gene is TRBV2, the J gene TRBJ1-6; no firm D call. The CDR3 is 11 amino acids. Germline values: CDR1 SNHLY, CDR2 FYNNEI. Trimming stripped 3 bases from V and 11 bases from J, with 5 bases between. The CDR3 nucleotides read TGTGCCAGCAGTGAGCTTCCACCCCTCCACTTT. Translation: CASSELPPLHF.

In its sample, this clonotype was seen a few times. This chain links TRBV3-1 with TRBJ1-1; D is undetermined. The germline V gene has CDR1 LGHDT and CDR2 YNNKEL (reference sequence). Between the trimmed V and J ends, which lost 5 bases and 8 bases, there was a span of 9 bases. The CDR3 is 11 residues long. Here the CDR3 DNA reads TGTGCCAGCAGCTACCGACGAGAAGCTTTCTTT. Its protein is CASSYRREAFF.